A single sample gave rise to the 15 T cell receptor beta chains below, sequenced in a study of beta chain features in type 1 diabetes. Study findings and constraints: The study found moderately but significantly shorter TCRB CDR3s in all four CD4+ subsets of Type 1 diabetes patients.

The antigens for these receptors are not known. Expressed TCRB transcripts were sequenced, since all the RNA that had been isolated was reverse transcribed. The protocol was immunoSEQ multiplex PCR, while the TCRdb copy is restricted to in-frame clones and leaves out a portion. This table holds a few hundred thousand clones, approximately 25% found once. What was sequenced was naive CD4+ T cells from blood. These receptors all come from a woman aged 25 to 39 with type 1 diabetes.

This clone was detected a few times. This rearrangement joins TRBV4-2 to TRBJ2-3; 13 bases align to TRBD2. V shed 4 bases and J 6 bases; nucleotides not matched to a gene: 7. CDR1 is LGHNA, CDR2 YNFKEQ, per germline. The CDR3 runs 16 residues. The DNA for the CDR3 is TGTGCCAGCAGCCCAGGACTAGCGGGAGCTGCCGATACGCAGTATTTT. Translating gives CASSPGLAGAADTQYF.

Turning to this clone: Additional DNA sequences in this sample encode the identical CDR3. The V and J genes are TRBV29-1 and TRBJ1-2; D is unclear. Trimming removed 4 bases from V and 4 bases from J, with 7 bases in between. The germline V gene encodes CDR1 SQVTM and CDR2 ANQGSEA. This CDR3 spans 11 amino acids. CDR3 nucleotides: TGCAGCGTTGGCAGTGTCTATGGCTACACCTTC. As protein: CSVGSVYGYTF.

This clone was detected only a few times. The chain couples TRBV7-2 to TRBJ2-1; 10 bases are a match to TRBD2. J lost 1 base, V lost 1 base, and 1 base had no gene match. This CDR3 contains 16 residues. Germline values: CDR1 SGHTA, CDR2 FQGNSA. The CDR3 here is CASSLVLAGSYNEQFF. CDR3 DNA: TGTGCCAGCAGCTTAGTACTAGCGGGGTCCTACAATGAGCAGTTCTTC.

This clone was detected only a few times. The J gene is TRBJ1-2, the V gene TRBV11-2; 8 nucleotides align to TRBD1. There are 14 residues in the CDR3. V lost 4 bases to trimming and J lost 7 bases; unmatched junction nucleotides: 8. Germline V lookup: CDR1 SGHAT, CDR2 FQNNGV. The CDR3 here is CASSSTGGSRGYTF. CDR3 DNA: TGTGCCAGCAGCTCAACAGGGGGTTCGCGTGGCTACACCTTC.

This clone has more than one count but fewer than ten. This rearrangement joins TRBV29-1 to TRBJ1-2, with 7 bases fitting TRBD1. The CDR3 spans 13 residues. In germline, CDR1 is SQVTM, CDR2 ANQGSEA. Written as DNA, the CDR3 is TGCAGTTACCTCACCCAGGGGGAGTATGGCTACACCTTC. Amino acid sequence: CSYLTQGEYGYTF.

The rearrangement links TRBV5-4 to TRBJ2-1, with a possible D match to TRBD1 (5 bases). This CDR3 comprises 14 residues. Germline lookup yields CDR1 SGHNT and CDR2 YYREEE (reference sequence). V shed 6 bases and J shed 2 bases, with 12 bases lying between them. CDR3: CASTAGLAYNEQFF. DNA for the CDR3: TGTGCCAGCACGGCAGGGCTGGCCTACAATGAGCAGTTCTTC.

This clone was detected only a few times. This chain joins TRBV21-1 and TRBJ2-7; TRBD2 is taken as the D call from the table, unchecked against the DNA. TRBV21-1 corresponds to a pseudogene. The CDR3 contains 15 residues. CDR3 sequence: CASSKESGSNNEQYF. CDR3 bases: TGTGCCAGCAGCAAAGAGAGCGGGAGTAACAACGAGCAGTACTTC.

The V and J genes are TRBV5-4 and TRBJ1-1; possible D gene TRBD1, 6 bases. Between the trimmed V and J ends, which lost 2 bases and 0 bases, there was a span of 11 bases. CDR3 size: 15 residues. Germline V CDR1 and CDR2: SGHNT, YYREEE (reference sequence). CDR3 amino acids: CASSLRTAVNTEAFF. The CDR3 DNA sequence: TGTGCCAGCAGCTTACGGACAGCTGTGAACACTGAAGCTTTCTTT.

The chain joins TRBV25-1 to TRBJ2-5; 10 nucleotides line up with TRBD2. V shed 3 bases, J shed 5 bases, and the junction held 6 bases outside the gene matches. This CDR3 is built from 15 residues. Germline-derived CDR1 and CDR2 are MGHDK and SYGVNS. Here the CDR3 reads CASSDGAGGLETQYF. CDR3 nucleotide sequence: TGTGCCAGCAGTGACGGAGCGGGAGGGCTCGAGACCCAGTACTTC.

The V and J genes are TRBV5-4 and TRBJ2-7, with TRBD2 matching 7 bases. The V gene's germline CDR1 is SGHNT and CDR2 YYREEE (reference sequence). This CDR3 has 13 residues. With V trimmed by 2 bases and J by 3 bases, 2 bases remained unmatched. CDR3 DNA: TGTGCCAGCAGCTTCGGGACTAACTACGAGCAGTACTTC. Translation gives CASSFGTNYEQYF. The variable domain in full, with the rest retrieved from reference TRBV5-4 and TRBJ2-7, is ETGVTQSPTHLIKTRGQQVTLRCSSQSGHNTVSWYQQALGQGPQFIFQYYREEENGRGNFPPRFSGLQFPNYSSELNVNALELDDSALYLCASSFGTNYEQYFGPGTRLTVT.

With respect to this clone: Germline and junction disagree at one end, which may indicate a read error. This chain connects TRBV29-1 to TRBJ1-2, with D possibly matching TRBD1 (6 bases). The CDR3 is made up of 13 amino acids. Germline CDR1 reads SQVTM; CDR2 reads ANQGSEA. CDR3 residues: CSAEDRPRYGYTF. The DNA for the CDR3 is TGCAGCGCTGAAGACAGGCCTCGCTATGGCTACACCTTC.

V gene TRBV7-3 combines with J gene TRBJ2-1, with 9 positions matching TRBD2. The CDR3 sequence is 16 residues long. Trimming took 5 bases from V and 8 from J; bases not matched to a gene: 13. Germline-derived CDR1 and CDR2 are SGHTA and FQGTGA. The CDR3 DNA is TGTGCCAGCAGCCCAGGAGGAGTAGCGGGAGTTCATGAGCAGTTCTTC. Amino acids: CASSPGGVAGVHEQFF.

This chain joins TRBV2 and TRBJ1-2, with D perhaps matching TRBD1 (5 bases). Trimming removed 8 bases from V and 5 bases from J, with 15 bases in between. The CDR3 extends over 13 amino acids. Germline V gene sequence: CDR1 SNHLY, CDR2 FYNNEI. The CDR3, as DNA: TGTGCCAGCGATGGTCAGGGCGGATATGGCTACACCTTC. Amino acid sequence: CASDGQGGYGYTF.

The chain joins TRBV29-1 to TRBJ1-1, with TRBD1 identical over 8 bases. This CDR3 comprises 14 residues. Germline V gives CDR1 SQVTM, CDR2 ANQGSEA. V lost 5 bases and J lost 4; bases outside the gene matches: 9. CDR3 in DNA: TGCAGCGTTAAAGGGGCAACAGGGGGCACTGAAGCTTTCTTT. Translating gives CSVKGATGGTEAFF.

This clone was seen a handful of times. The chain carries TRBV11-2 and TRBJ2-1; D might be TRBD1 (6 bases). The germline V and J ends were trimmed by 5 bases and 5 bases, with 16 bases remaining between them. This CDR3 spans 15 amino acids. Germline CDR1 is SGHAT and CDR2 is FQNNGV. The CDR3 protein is CASSQGLGENNEQFF. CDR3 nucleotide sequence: TGTGCCAGCAGCCAGGGGCTCGGAGAGAACAATGAGCAGTTCTTC.